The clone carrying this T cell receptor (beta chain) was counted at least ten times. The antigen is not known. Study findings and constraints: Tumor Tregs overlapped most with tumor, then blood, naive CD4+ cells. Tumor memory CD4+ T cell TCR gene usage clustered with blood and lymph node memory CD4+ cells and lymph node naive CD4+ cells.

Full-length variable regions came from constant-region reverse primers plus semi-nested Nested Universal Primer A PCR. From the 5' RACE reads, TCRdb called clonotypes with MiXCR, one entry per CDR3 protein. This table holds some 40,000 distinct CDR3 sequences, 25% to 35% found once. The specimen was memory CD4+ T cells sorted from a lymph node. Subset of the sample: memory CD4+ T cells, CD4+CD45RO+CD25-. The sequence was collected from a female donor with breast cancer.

CDR3 loop: CASSEGTSGADTQYF. The CDR3 DNA reads TGTGCCAGCAGTGAAGGGACTAGCGGGGCAGATACGCAGTATTTT. This chain connects TRBV6-1 to TRBJ2-3; 12 bases map to TRBD2. J gave up 4 bases and V 1 base, and 0 bases lay outside the gene matches. The CDR3 has 15 residues. Germline V gene data show CDR1 as MNHNS and CDR2 as SASEGT.